Listed below are T cell receptor beta chains from one sample, sequenced in a study of blood T cells in healthy people across ages. TCRdb processed the 5' RACE reads anew with MiXCR; each CDR3 protein has one entry. The sample lists 910,000 or so distinct CDR3 sequences; roughly 51% were seen once. Sequencing was done on a sample of blood. The receptors stem from a woman aged 55-69 years in good health. CDR3s include the opening cysteine and the closing phenylalanine or tryptophan. The D gene is left open where the match is weak. A row's size may be missing; if present it is once, few, many or a size class.

few,TRBJ2-4,TRBV5-1,TRBD2,TGCGCCAGCAGCTTGGGTCGCGGGGGTGCCAAAAACATTCAGTACTTC,CASSLGRGGAKNIQYF
few,TRBJ2-3,TRBV27,TRBD2,TGTGCCAGCAGTCCCCTAGCGGGAGGCCAGGAAGATACGCAGTATTTT,CASSPLAGGQEDTQYF
.,TRBJ2-2,TRBV7-8,.,TGTGCCAGCAGCTTAAAGTCAGGCGGGGAGCTGTTTTTT,CASSLKSGGELFF
.,TRBJ2-3,TRBV25-1,.,TGTGCCAGCACCAGCGACAACACAGATACGCAGTATTTT,CASTSDNTDTQYF
.,TRBJ1-5,TRBV20-1,.,TGCAGTGCTAGTCAGGCGGCAGGCCATCAGCCCCAGCATTTT,CSASQAAGHQPQHF
.,TRBJ2-2,TRBV18,TRBD2,TGTGCCAGCCCCGGACTAGCGGCGAACACCGGGGAGCTGTTTTTT,CASPGLAANTGELFF
many,TRBJ2-1,TRBV29-1,TRBD2,TGCAGCTCCCTCCCCTGGCGGGAGGGCCTCAATGAGCAGTTCTTC,CSSLPWREGLNEQFF
.,TRBJ2-2,TRBV4-1,.,TGCGCCAGCAGCCAGGGATTGGCCCTGAACACCGGGGAGCTGTTTTTT,CASSQGLALNTGELFF
.,TRBJ1-5,TRBV6-2/TRBV6-3,.,TGTGCCAGCACCGGGGCGGGTTCGCCCCAGCATTTT,CASTGAGSPQHF
.,TRBJ2-7,TRBV27,TRBD2,TGTGCCAGCAGTTTAGTTGCCCCCTTTGGGCGGGAGGGAAACGAGCAGTACTTC,CASSLVAPFGREGNEQYF
.,TRBJ2-7,TRBV20-1,.,TGCAGTGCTAGAGCGCTAGCCAAAATCCTAAGGGCCAGCGAGCAGTACTTC,CSARALAKILRASEQYF
.,TRBJ2-7,TRBV25-1,TRBD1,TGTGCCAGCAGTGACAGGACAGGGAGCTCCTACAATGAGCAGTACTTC,CASSDRTGSSYNEQYF
few,TRBJ2-5,TRBV7-9,.,TGTGCCAGCAGCTTAATGAGACAAGAGACCCAGTACTTC,CASSLMRQETQYF
.,TRBJ2-7,TRBV28,.,TGTGCCAGCTCGACGACCGCCTACGAGCAGTACTTC,CASSTTAYEQYF
once,TRBJ2-1,TRBV4-2,TRBD2,TGTGCCAGCAGCCACAATAGCGGGGACCCTTGGAATGAGCAGTTCTTC,CASSHNSGDPWNEQFF
.,TRBJ2-2,TRBV3-1,.,TGTGCCAGCAGCCAAGCGACCTCGAACACCGGGGAGCTGTTTTTT,CASSQATSNTGELFF
.,TRBJ1-5,TRBV6-6,.,TGTGCCAGCAACGCTCCCTTTAGACAGCGTCATAATCAGCCCCAGCATTTT,CASNAPFRQRHNQPQHF
few,TRBJ2-5,TRBV6-2/TRBV6-3,.,TGTGCCAGTTTGGGTTGGGAGACCCAGTACTTC,CASLGWETQYF
few,TRBJ2-6,TRBV7-9,.,TGTGCCAGCAGCTTAGGAGATTTTTCTCCTGGGGCCAACGTCCTGACTTTC,CASSLGDFSPGANVLTF
.,TRBJ2-5,TRBV10-3,TRBD1,TGTGCCATCCGGGACAGTGTCCAAGAGACCCAGTACTTC,CAIRDSVQETQYF
.,TRBJ2-5,TRBV20-1,.,TGCAGTGTGTGGGGCCAGGACCAAGAGACCCAGTACTTC,CSVWGQDQETQYF
many,TRBJ2-5,TRBV4-1,TRBD2,TGCGCCAGCAGCCAAGGGGGACTAGCGGGAATGGAGACCCAGTACTTC,CASSQGGLAGMETQYF
.,TRBJ2-3,TRBV6-5,TRBD1,TGTGCCAGCAGTAGAGGGACAGGGGCTAGCACAGATACGCAGTATTTT,CASSRGTGASTDTQYF
.,TRBJ1-5,TRBV7-2,.,TGTGCCAGCAGCCAATCTAGCTCCGATCAGCCCCAGCATTTT,CASSQSSSDQPQHF
.,TRBJ2-1,TRBV4-1,.,TGCGCCAGCAGCCAAGACGAAGACAATGAGCAGTTCTTC,CASSQDEDNEQFF
.,TRBJ2-3,TRBV14,TRBD1,TGTGCCAGCAGCCAAGAAACAGGGGGAACCACAGATACGCAGTATTTT,CASSQETGGTTDTQYF
.,TRBJ1-1,TRBV5-1,.,TGCGCCAGCAGCTTGGTAGGTAGGAACACTGAAGCTTTCTTT,CASSLVGRNTEAFF
.,TRBJ2-7,TRBV7-2,.,TGTGCCAGCAGCTTCTCGTTCGAGCAGTACTTC,CASSFSFEQYF
.,TRBJ2-3,TRBV4-1,TRBD1,TGCGCCAGCAGCCAAGAAGACAGGGCACCAAGACTAGATACGCAGTATTTT,CASSQEDRAPRLDTQYF
.,TRBJ2-3,TRBV4-2,.,TGTGCCAGCAGCCAAGTCGTAGGCAACACAGATACGCAGTATTTT,CASSQVVGNTDTQYF
.,TRBJ2-5,TRBV7-2,.,TGTGCCAGCAGCTTAGACAGGGCGTACCAAGCGACCCAGTACTTC,CASSLDRAYQATQYF
few,TRBJ2-5,TRBV20-1,TRBD2,TGCAGTGCTGTACCGGGACTAGTTGGTGAGACCCAGTACTTC,CSAVPGLVGETQYF
.,TRBJ2-7,TRBV6-2/TRBV6-3,.,TGTGCCAGCAGTTACTCGAGACTGGGAGTAGGGTACTACGAGCAGTACTTC,CASSYSRLGVGYYEQYF
few,TRBJ1-5,TRBV28,.,TGTGCCAGCAGTCCCCTGACCGGGACAACCTTTCAGCCCCAGCATTTT,CASSPLTGTTFQPQHF
few,TRBJ2-1,TRBV9,TRBD2,TGTGCCAGCAGGAGAACTCTAGCGGGAGGGAGCAATGAGCAGTTCTTC,CASRRTLAGGSNEQFF
.,TRBJ2-1,TRBV5-1,TRBD1,TGCGCCAGCAGCTTGTCGCCCCCTTGGGACAGTTCCTACAATGAGCAGTTCTTC,CASSLSPPWDSSYNEQFF
.,TRBJ2-1,TRBV21-1,.,TGTGCCAGCAGCACTAGCGGGAAAAATGAGCAGTTCTTC,CASSTSGKNEQFF
.,TRBJ1-5,TRBV4-1,.,TGCGCCAGCAGCCCGATCGGGGGGCATCAGCCCCAGCATTTT,CASSPIGGHQPQHF
few,TRBJ1-2,TRBV7-9,.,TGTGCCAGCAGCTCGGTGGCAGTCGGGGGCTACACCTTC,CASSSVAVGGYTF
.,TRBJ2-5,TRBV27,TRBD2,TGTGCCAGCGGGGACTACACCCAAGAGACCCAGTACTTC,CASGDYTQETQYF
few,TRBJ2-3,TRBV4-1,TRBD2,TGCGCCAGCAGCCATGGGGGGGGAGCAGATACGCAGTATTTT,CASSHGGGADTQYF
.,TRBJ1-6,TRBV5-6,.,TGTGCCAGCAGCCCCCCGGGCGTTTCACCCCTCCACTTT,CASSPPGVSPLHF
once,TRBJ1-5,TRBV3-1,.,TGTGCCAGCAGCCCCTCGTTTAGCAATCAGCCCCAGCATTTT,CASSPSFSNQPQHF
few,TRBJ1-2,TRBV4-1,TRBD1,TGCGCCAGCAGCCAACCTGGACAGGGGGGCATTTCAGGCTACACCTTC,CASSQPGQGGISGYTF
.,TRBJ2-4,TRBV28,.,TGTGCCAGCAGTCCTCCGGGCCTTATAAGTCTAGCCAAAAACATTCAGTACTTC,CASSPPGLISLAKNIQYF
.,TRBJ2-1,TRBV15,.,TGTGCCACCAGCAGAGATGAGCCAGGTTGGGGGTACAATGAGCAGTTCTTC,CATSRDEPGWGYNEQFF
.,TRBJ2-3,TRBV23-1,.,TGCGCCAGCAGGACAGGGACTTATAGCACAGATACGCAGTATTTT,CASRTGTYSTDTQYF
.,TRBJ2-5,TRBV5-1,.,TGCGTCAGCAGCGTCGGTGTGGGGGTTGCCGAGACCCAGTACTTC,CVSSVGVGVAETQYF
few,TRBJ2-1,TRBV6-1,.,TGTGCCAGCAGTGAAAGGTCTCATGATGAGCAGTTCTTC,CASSERSHDEQFF
.,TRBJ2-5,TRBV5-5,TRBD2,TGTGCCAGCAGCTTGGCACGGGACTACTTCAAAGAGACCCAGTACTTC,CASSLARDYFKETQYF
.,TRBJ2-1,TRBV4-1,.,TGCGCCAGCAGCCAGGCTATCAATGAGCAGTTCTTC,CASSQAINEQFF
.,TRBJ2-3,TRBV20-1,.,TGCAGTGCTGACTCGGGAGCAGATACGCAGTATTTT,CSADSGADTQYF
.,TRBJ2-3,TRBV7-2,.,TGTGCCAGCAGTCCTCCCTGGGATAGATCGCAGTATTTT,CASSPPWDRSQYF
.,TRBJ2-7,TRBV6-6,.,TGTGCCAGCAGTTATCCCGGAGGGGGGACCCAGGTTAGGTACTTC,CASSYPGGGTQVRYF
few,TRBJ2-1,TRBV20-1,.,TGCAGTGCCTCCGGAACTACCTACTACAATGAGCAGTTCTTC,CSASGTTYYNEQFF
.,TRBJ2-2,TRBV10-3,TRBD1,TGTGCCATCAGGAAGACAGGGCCGAACACCGGGGAGCTGTTTTTT,CAIRKTGPNTGELFF
.,TRBJ1-2,TRBV6-2/TRBV6-3,.,TGTGCCAACAAATCCGGACAGCCTGGCTACACCTTC,CANKSGQPGYTF
few,TRBJ2-5,TRBV6-1,TRBD2,TGTGCCAGCACCCGAGGAGCGGGAGAGGTAATGGCGTACCAAGAGACCCAGTACTTC,CASTRGAGEVMAYQETQYF